The rows below give T cell receptor beta chains drawn from one sample of a study of OX40 agonist ivuxolimab in advanced cancers. TCRdb's table, derived via immunoSEQ multiplex PCR, lists solely in-frame clones and lacks some. The table shows about 21,000 clones, with around 90% occurring only once. The sequencing used CD4+ or CD8+ T cells sorted from blood, collected in a trial of the OX40 agonist ivuxolimab. The receptors originated from an adult with an advanced solid tumor such as melanoma, head and neck, liver or kidney cancer. Each CDR3 is given with its conserved first and last residue. The D gene is left open where the match is weak. The size of a clone is reported for some rows only, either as once, few or many, or as a class for expanded clones.

TRBV9	NA	TRBJ2-5	NA	TGTGCCAGCAGCGGGGGGTTAGAGACCCAGTACTTC	CASSGGLETQYF
TRBV4-1	TRBD2	TRBJ2-7	NA	TGCGCCAGCAGCCAGGGCGGGAGCGGGGGGTTATACGAGCAGTACTTC	CASSQGGSGGLYEQYF
TRBV4-2	TRBD2	TRBJ2-2	NA	TGTGCCAGCAGCCAAGTCCCTCGGGGGGGCGCCGGGGAGCTGTTTTTT	CASSQVPRGGAGELFF
TRBV7-9	NA	TRBJ1-1	NA	TGTGCCAGCAGCTTATGGGGAGCTGAAGCTTTCTTT	CASSLWGAEAFF
TRBV9	NA	TRBJ1-2	NA	TGTGCCAGCGGGGGATATGGCTACACCTTC	CASGGYGYTF
TRBV9	NA	TRBJ1-2	few	TGTGCCAGCAGCTCCAGGGACGGCTACACCTTC	CASSSRDGYTF
TRBV2	NA	TRBJ2-7	NA	TGTGCCAGCAGTGAATTAGGTAGCCTCTACGAGCAGTACTTC	CASSELGSLYEQYF
TRBV30	NA	TRBJ1-1	NA	TGTGCCTGGACCCTAATTGAGGGGGTTGCTGAAGCTTTCTTT	CAWTLIEGVAEAFF
TRBV27	NA	TRBJ2-3	NA	TGTGCCAGCAGTCCCCAGGGTAGCACAGATACGCAGTATTTT	CASSPQGSTDTQYF
TRBV2	TRBD2	TRBJ2-7	NA	TGTGCCAGCAGTGAAGGAATAGCGGGGGTCTACGAGCAGTACTTC	CASSEGIAGVYEQYF
TRBV29-1	NA	TRBJ2-3	NA	TGCAGCGTTGACGTAGGTCGAAGAGATACGCAGTATTTT	CSVDVGRRDTQYF
TRBV5-3	TRBD2	TRBJ2-1	NA	TGTGCCAGAAGCCCTCGGACTAGCGCCTACAATGAGCAGTTCTTC	CARSPRTSAYNEQFF
TRBV27	TRBD2	TRBJ2-1	NA	TGTGCCAGCAGTCTTAGCGGGAGTTACAATGAGCAGTTCTTC	CASSLSGSYNEQFF
TRBV11-2	NA	TRBJ1-6	NA	TGTGCCAGCAGCTTAACGGGCGGACGAGTCTCCTATAATTCACCCCTCCACTTT	CASSLTGGRVSYNSPLHF
TRBV2	NA	TRBJ1-5	NA	TGTGCCAGCAGTGATGTCGGGGGGCGACAGCCCCAGCATTTT	CASSDVGGRQPQHF
TRBV4-1	TRBD1	TRBJ2-1	NA	TGCGCCAGCAGCCAGGACAGGGGCTCCTACAATGAGCAGTTCTTC	CASSQDRGSYNEQFF
TRBV27	NA	TRBJ1-6	NA	TGTGCCAGCAGTTCAGAGTATTCACCCCTCCACTTT	CASSSEYSPLHF
TRBV10-3	NA	TRBJ1-1	NA	TGTGCCATCGGTGAGATGAACACTGAAGCTTTCTTT	CAIGEMNTEAFF
TRBV6-4	NA	TRBJ2-5	NA	TGTGCCAGCGCTCAGGAGGGGTTAATAGGAGAGACCCAGTACTTC	CASAQEGLIGETQYF
TRBV19	TRBD2	TRBJ2-3	NA	TGTGCCAGTATGGGGAAGACTAGCGGGATGGATACGCAGTATTTT	CASMGKTSGMDTQYF
TRBV19	TRBD1	TRBJ1-5	NA	TGTGCCAGTAGTACCCACATTATACAGGGGAAGAGCAATCAGCCCCAGCATTTT	CASSTHIIQGKSNQPQHF
TRBV4-1	TRBD1	TRBJ2-7	few	TGCGCCAGCAGCCAGCGGACAGGGGCCTACGAGCAGTACTTC	CASSQRTGAYEQYF
TRBV19	NA	TRBJ2-1	NA	TGTGCCAGTAGTATAGCGGGGGCCCTCAATGAGCAGTTCTTC	CASSIAGALNEQFF
TRBV6-1	TRBD1	TRBJ2-7	NA	TGTGCCAGCAGTGAAGAATCCAGGGGGCTCGAGCAGTACTTC	CASSEESRGLEQYF
TRBV2	TRBD1	TRBJ1-2	NA	TGTGCCAGCACCGTTGACAGGGTCGCTCTTGGCTACACCTTC	CASTVDRVALGYTF
TRBV5-5	TRBD1	TRBJ1-2	NA	TGTGCCAGCAGCCCCGGGACAGGGGCCTATGGCTACACCTTC	CASSPGTGAYGYTF
TRBV29-1	NA	TRBJ2-7	NA	TGCAGCGTTGAAGCGGGTCCCCACGAGCAGTACTTC	CSVEAGPHEQYF
TRBV15	NA	TRBJ1-5	NA	TGTGCCACCAGCAGAGATTGTGGGTTTCAGCCCCAGCATTTT	CATSRDCGFQPQHF
TRBV4-2	NA	TRBJ1-4	NA	TGTGCCAGCAGCCAAGATCGGGGAAGGAGCCCAACTAATGAAAAACTGTTTTTT	CASSQDRGRSPTNEKLFF
TRBV29-1	NA	TRBJ2-7	NA	TGCAGCGTTGAGGTGGTCGGAAGCTCCTACGAGCAGTACTTC	CSVEVVGSSYEQYF
TRBV5-4	TRBD1	TRBJ1-2	NA	TGTGCCAGCAGCGTCGGGACAGGGGGCAACTATGGCTACACCTTC	CASSVGTGGNYGYTF
TRBV11-1	NA	TRBJ2-4	NA	TGTGCCAGCAGCCCACACAGGGTTAACGCCAAAAACATTCAGTACTTC	CASSPHRVNAKNIQYF
TRBV7-6	TRBD2	TRBJ2-7	NA	TGTGCCAGCAGCTTAGAAATTAGCGGGAGTTACGAGCAGTACTTC	CASSLEISGSYEQYF
TRBV28	TRBD1	TRBJ2-6	NA	TGTGCCAGCGGGACAGGGGGGAACTCTGGGGCCAACGTCCTGACTTTC	CASGTGGNSGANVLTF
TRBV6-1	TRBD2	TRBJ2-7	NA	TGTGCCAGCAGTGAAGCTAGCGGGAGCTCCTACGAGCAGTACTTC	CASSEASGSSYEQYF
TRBV25-1	NA	TRBJ2-7	NA	TGTGCCAGCAGTGATGGGATAGGGGGGTTTTACGAGCAGTACTTC	CASSDGIGGFYEQYF
TRBV5-5	NA	TRBJ2-7	NA	TGTGCCAGCAGCTTGCGTGGTTCCGGGTCCTACGAGCAGTACTTC	CASSLRGSGSYEQYF
TRBV2	NA	TRBJ1-2	NA	TGTGCCAGCCAGCACGGGGTCACCTATGGCTACACCTTC	CASQHGVTYGYTF
TRBV5-8	TRBD2	TRBJ2-7	NA	TGTGCCAGCAGCTTGGCTGCTAGCGGGGGGCCGGGTCAGTACTTC	CASSLAASGGPGQYF
TRBV29-1	TRBD1	TRBJ2-1	NA	TGCAGCGTTGACCCGGACAGGGGGCTTTCCTACAATGAGCAGTTCTTC	CSVDPDRGLSYNEQFF
TRBV4-2	TRBD2	TRBJ2-7	NA	TGTGCCAGCAGCCAAGATATCCTAGCGGGAAAGGAACAGTACTTC	CASSQDILAGKEQYF
TRBV6-6	TRBD1	TRBJ2-7	NA	TGTGCCAGCGCCCAGGGGGCCCGCTACGAGCAGTACTTC	CASAQGARYEQYF